This T cell receptor beta chain was retrieved from a study of beta chain features in type 1 diabetes. Overall study findings and caveats: Shorter TCRB CDR3s, moderately but significantly so, were found in Type 1 diabetes patients in all four CD4+ subsets.

As for this clone: Antigen: not known.

Expressed TCRB transcripts were sequenced, since all the RNA that had been isolated was reverse transcribed. Data came from immunoSEQ multiplex PCR; TCRdb stores just in-frame clones and leaves some out. The top ten hold around 2.5% of the sample, which has 100,000 to 150,000 clones, around 15% seen once. Unmatched junction bases numbered 2, after V lost 0 bases and J lost 8 bases. This CDR3 comprises 13 residues. The V gene's germline CDR1 is SGHDT and CDR2 YYEEEE. V is TRBV5-6 and J is TRBJ1-2, with TRBD1 matching over 9 bases. Sample: central memory CD4+ T cells from blood. This TCR was sampled from a man between 18 and 29 years old with type 1 diabetes. The CDR3 coding sequence is TGTGCCAGCAGCTTGGGACAGGGGGAAGGCTACACCTTC. It encodes CASSLGQGEGYTF.